A selection of T cell receptor beta chains follows, all from one sample in a study of T cell responses to AZD1222 COVID-19 vaccine. Generated by immunoSEQ multiplex PCR, the TCRdb table keeps only in-frame clones and is missing some. The sample holds some 150,000 clones, 90% seen once. The starting material was peripheral blood, obtained on day 0 of AZD1222 vaccination. The receptors were sampled from an adult in good health. CDR3s include the opening cysteine and the closing phenylalanine or tryptophan.

v_call cdr3_aa
TRBV15 CATGRTIYNEQFF
TRBV23-1 CASRTGGMSNQPQHF
TRBV3-1/TRBV3-2 CASSQGAQGAGGEYF
TRBV5-1 CASSPGTYNEQFF
TRBV5-1 CASNIEPGHEQYF
TRBV6-5 CASQPGQGYEQYF
TRBV6-1 CASSEFNKQETQYF
TRBV7-3 CASSLNRGMNTEAFF
TRBV13 CASSSELQDGYGYTF
TRBV7-2 CASSSVSWAFGETQYF
TRBV10-3 CAITSDRDTEAFF
TRBV28 CASSGLQPQHF
TRBV16 CASSQWDSSYEQYF
TRBV2 CASSAGHDGYTF
TRBV24-1 CATSETGHNYEQFF
TRBV18 CASSPLSMNTEAFF
TRBV7-3 CASSLWETSYNEQFF
TRBV7-9 CASSLLGEKLFF
TRBV6-6 CASSSTDTQYF
TRBV2 CASSELGGGLNTEAFF
TRBV4-2 CASSQDRASGNTGELFF
TRBV5-6 CASSFRQGTGELFF
TRBV6-5 CASASRDRGSYGYTF
TRBV30 CAWTEETQYF
TRBV28 CATGIHQETQYF
TRBV7-3 CASSLGQGETQYF
TRBV7-9 CASSLIGKHEAFF
TRBV6-5 CASSYSPNGEAFF
TRBV5-1 CASSLGGATDSPLHF
TRBV2 CASSDGLAAYNEQFF
TRBV6-5 CATHSRVANTEAFF
TRBV19 CASSMADLPEAFF
TRBV20-1 CSARDWSQAFF
TRBV18 CASSKFGTGGETQYF
TRBV24-1 CATSDSEADLGF
TRBV30 CAWRVDRGLGYTF
TRBV10-3 CAISEEVTAVNWYF
TRBV7-2 CASSADRPYEQYF
TRBV6-5 CASSYSGDRGYEQYF
TRBV7-2 CASSLGRGLNYGYTF
TRBV6-6 CASGSNSGNTIYF
TRBV24-1 CATSDLLGASGYTF
TRBV18 CASSPLDSLTGNTIYF
TRBV19 CASSIWENTGELFF
TRBV11-2 CASSLDRGDQPQHF
TRBV2 CASSEAGATQETQYF
TRBV6-2/TRBV6-3 CASSSLTDIYEQYF
TRBV7-9 CASSLVDETQYF
TRBV6-5 CASSYRGFAYEQYF
TRBV10-1 CASSEVTGAWEKLFF
TRBV28 CASSLGNTIYF
TRBV19 CASSMRDRGSNQPQHF
TRBV6-4 CASSDSLAGYNEQFF
TRBV10-1 CASKGNSSGTTATQNIQYF
TRBV7-9 CASSFSGARALDTEAFF
TRBV7-8 CASSTLRSRGLNLGYEQYF
TRBV9 CASSVGPGPGGANVLTF
TRBV7-3 CASSLNGVAVTEAFF